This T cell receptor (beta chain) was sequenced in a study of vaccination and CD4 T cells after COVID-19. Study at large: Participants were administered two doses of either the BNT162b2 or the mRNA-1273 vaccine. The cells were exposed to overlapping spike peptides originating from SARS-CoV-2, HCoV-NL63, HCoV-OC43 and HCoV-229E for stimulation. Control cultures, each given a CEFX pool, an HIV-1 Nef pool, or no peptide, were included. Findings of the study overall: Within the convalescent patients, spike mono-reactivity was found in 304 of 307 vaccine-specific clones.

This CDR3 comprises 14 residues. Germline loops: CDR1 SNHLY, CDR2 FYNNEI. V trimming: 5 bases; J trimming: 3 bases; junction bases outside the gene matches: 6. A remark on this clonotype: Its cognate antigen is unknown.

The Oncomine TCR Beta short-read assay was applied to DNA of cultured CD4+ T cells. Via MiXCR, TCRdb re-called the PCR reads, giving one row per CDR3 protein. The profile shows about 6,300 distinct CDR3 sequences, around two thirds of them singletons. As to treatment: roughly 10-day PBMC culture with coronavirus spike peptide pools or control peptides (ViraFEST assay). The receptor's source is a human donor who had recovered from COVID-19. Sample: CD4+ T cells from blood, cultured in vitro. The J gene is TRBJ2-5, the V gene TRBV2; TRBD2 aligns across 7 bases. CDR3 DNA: TGTGCCAGCAGTTATCTCCTAGCGGAAGAGACCCAGTACTTC. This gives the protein CASSYLLAEETQYF.